This is a list of T cell receptor beta chains from one sample in a study of monozygotic twins with cystic fibrosis. The table came from immunoSEQ multiplex PCR; TCRdb's copy has only in-frame clones and leaves some out. Among around 17,000 clones listed, around 96% were seen once. The sample consisted of blood. These receptors all stem from a girl aged 2-15 years with cystic fibrosis. Both conserved end residues are part of each CDR3. A D gene is named only where the DNA matches it firmly. Clone size is shown for a subset of rows, as once, few, many or a class of expanded clone.

- 13 TRBJ1-1 - TRBV19 TGTGCCAGTATCCCGGTCCCCGGGACTGAAGCTTTCTTT CASIPVPGTEAFF
TRBD2 15 TRBJ2-1 - TRBV7-2 TGTGCCAGCAGCCAATCTAGCGGGGGTGGGAATGAGCAGTTCTTC CASSQSSGGGNEQFF
- 14 TRBJ1-2 - TRBV7-2 TGTGCCAGCAGCGCAAGGACAGCTCCGTATGGCTACACCTTC CASSARTAPYGYTF
- 14 TRBJ2-5 - TRBV27 TGTGCCAGCAGTTCCCTCCGGGACCAAGAGACCCAGTACTTC CASSSLRDQETQYF
TRBD1 15 TRBJ2-7 - TRBV27 TGTGCCAGCACTAAGGACAGGGGGACCTCCTACGAGCAGTACTTC CASTKDRGTSYEQYF
TRBD1 14 TRBJ1-1 - TRBV5-1 TGCGCCAGCAGCTTGAGGACAGGGAACACTGAAGCTTTCTTT CASSLRTGNTEAFF
- 15 TRBJ1-6 once TRBV6-1 TGTGCCAGCAGTTCTCGACAGGACTATAATTCACCCCTCCACTTT CASSSRQDYNSPLHF
- 12 TRBJ2-7 - TRBV11-2 TGTGCCAGCAGCATGACAGGTTACGAGCAGTACTTC CASSMTGYEQYF
- 16 TRBJ1-2 - TRBV9 TGTGCCAGCAGCGTAGATGGACAGACTTGGGGCTATGGCTACACCTTC CASSVDGQTWGYGYTF
TRBD1 13 TRBJ1-2 - TRBV6-1 TGTGCCAGCAGTGTACAGGGGATAGATGGCTACACCTTC CASSVQGIDGYTF
- 13 TRBJ1-2 - TRBV10-1 TGCGCCAGCAGTGAGAGACAGACATATGGCTACACCTTC CASSERQTYGYTF
TRBD2 15 TRBJ2-1 - TRBV6-4 TGTGCCAGCAGTGACAGGGTAGCGGGTGACAATGAGCAGTTCTTC CASSDRVAGDNEQFF
TRBD1 14 TRBJ1-1 - TRBV27 TGTGCCAGCAGCCCGGGACAGGCGGGCACTGAAGCTTTCTTT CASSPGQAGTEAFF
TRBD2 14 TRBJ2-7 - TRBV2 TGTGCCAGCAGAATGACAGCTAGCGGGTACGAGCAGTACTTC CASRMTASGYEQYF
- 19 TRBJ2-6 - TRBV15 TGTGCCACCAGCAGAGCGTTATTGGGGGGCGCGAGTGGGGCCAACGTCCTGACTTTC CATSRALLGGASGANVLTF
- 14 TRBJ1-2 - TRBV10-3 TGTGCCATCAGTGAGTCGGGTCAGCGGACTGGCTACACCTTC CAISESGQRTGYTF
- 14 TRBJ1-4 - TRBV2 TGTGCCAGCAGATCCGGGACCTTAGTCGAAAAACTGTTTTTT CASRSGTLVEKLFF
TRBD2 15 TRBJ2-1 - TRBV2 TGTGCCAGCAGTGACCAGCTAGCGGGGGGGTATGAGCAGTTCTTC CASSDQLAGGYEQFF